A selection of T cell receptor beta chains follows, all from one sample in a study of blood T cell repertoires in COVID-19. Profiled with immunoSEQ multiplex PCR; TCRdb holds only in-frame clones, not every one. This table holds 200,000 to 300,000 clones, around four fifths found once. Sample: peripheral blood. Source of these receptors: a woman aged 55-70 years with active or convalescent COVID-19. CDR3s include the opening cysteine and the closing phenylalanine or tryptophan. The order of the fields is V gene, J gene, CDR3 protein.

TRBV12-5	TRBJ1-3	CASGWDTSGNTIYF
TRBV6-5	TRBJ1-5	CASREGNQPQHF
TRBV2	TRBJ1-6	CASRTGTGASSPLHF
TRBV7-8	TRBJ2-5	CASTSVRAGGIETQYF
TRBV7-9	TRBJ2-3	CASSLGLADTDTQYF
TRBV18	TRBJ1-1	CASSPFLPQGGGTEAFF
TRBV21-1	TRBJ2-1	CASSKRKGPDVFF
TRBV7-9	TRBJ2-5	CASSLVGRGQETQYF
TRBV19	TRBJ1-6	CASSISTVGDSPLHF
TRBV11-2	TRBJ1-3	CASSSTGKSGNTIYF
TRBV5-4	TRBJ2-1	CASSGEGGLTYNEQFF
TRBV19	TRBJ1-5	CASSTRDRLFEAQHF
TRBV15	TRBJ2-1	CATSRDSRASGVYNEQFF
TRBV20-1	TRBJ2-1	CSDGYLNEQFF
TRBV15	TRBJ2-4	CATSSWGAGGPGNIQYF
TRBV5-1	TRBJ2-2	CASSLEGELFF
TRBV5-1	TRBJ1-3	CASSLQGAGNTIYF
TRBV19	TRBJ1-3	CASTQQGGADTIYF
TRBV27	TRBJ2-2	CASSRQTGNTGELFF
TRBV6-6	TRBJ2-2	CASRLSTGELFF
TRBV19	TRBJ1-5	CASGKSTLSNQPQHF
TRBV29-1	TRBJ2-1	CSVAAGGGKNEQFF
TRBV29-1	TRBJ2-1	CSVEPGQGGYNEQFF
TRBV18	TRBJ2-5	CASSGTRQETQYF
TRBV5-1	TRBJ2-2	CASSLANGELFF
TRBV2	TRBJ1-5	CASTARANQPQHF
TRBV6-5	TRBJ2-7	CASSYSAGQATYEQYF
TRBV7-9	TRBJ1-2	CASSQPTGKGYTF
TRBV3-1/TRBV3-2	TRBJ1-6	CASSHSGDNLNSPLHF
TRBV7-9	TRBJ2-3	CASNIYGSGGADTQYF
TRBV28	TRBJ1-4	CASSLTGEDEKLFF
TRBV25-1	TRBJ2-2	CASSRGTGDTGELFF
TRBV7-9	TRBJ2-1	CASSFELAGNNEQFF
TRBV4-1	TRBJ2-7	CASSQAPTTSGTYEQYF
TRBV19	TRBJ2-5	CASNPGTTKETQYF
TRBV7-9	TRBJ1-6	CASSQLVRFSPLHF
TRBV9	TRBJ1-6	CASSPPGQGGSPLHF
TRBV6-1	TRBJ1-4	CASSDRRGVNEKLFF
TRBV5-1	TRBJ2-3	CASSLTPKTTSTDTQYF
TRBV2	TRBJ2-3	CASSEAQGRGASDTQYF
TRBV5-6	TRBJ2-5	CASSLVRSWETQYF